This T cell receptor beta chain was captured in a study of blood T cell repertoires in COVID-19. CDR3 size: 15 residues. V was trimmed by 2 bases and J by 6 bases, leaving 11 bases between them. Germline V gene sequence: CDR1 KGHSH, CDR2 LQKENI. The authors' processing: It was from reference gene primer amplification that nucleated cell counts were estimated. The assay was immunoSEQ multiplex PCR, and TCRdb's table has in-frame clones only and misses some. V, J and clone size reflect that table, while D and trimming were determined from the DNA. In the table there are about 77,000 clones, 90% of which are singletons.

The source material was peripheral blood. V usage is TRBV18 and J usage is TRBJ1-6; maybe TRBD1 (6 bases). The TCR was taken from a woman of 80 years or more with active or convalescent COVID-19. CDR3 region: CASSPEGGGNSPLHF. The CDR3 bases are TGTGCCAGCTCACCAGAAGGGGGGGGTAATTCACCCCTCCACTTT.